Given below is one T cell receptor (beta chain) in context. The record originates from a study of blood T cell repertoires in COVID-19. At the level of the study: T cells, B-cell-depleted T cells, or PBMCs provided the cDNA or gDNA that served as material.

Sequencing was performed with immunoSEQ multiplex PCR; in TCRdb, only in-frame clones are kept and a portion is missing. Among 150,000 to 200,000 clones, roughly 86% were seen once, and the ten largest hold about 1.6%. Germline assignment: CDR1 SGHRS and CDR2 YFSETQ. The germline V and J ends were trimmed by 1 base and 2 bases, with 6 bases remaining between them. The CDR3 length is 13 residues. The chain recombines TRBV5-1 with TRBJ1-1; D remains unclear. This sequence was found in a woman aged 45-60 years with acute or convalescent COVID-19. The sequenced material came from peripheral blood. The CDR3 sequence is CASSLSTNTEAFF. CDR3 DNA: TGCGCCAGCAGCTTGTCAACAAACACTGAAGCTTTCTTT.